This T cell receptor (beta chain) is from a study of blood T cell repertoires in COVID-19. The overall study: Whether acute or convalescent, the COVID-19 samples came from the United States, Italy and Spain. T cells, B-cell-depleted T cells, or PBMCs provided the cDNA or gDNA that served as material.

How the authors handled the data: The authors estimated nucleated cell counts from reference gene primer amplification. Data came from immunoSEQ multiplex PCR; TCRdb stores just in-frame clones and leaves some out. V and J calls plus clone size are reproduced from that table; the DNA served to infer D and trimming. The data contain under 200,000 clones, about four fifths of them seen just once; the ten biggest clones take up 6% to 7.5%. V dropped 3 bases and J dropped 7 bases, with 6 bases sitting between them. The CDR3 sequence is 11 residues long. Germline V CDR1 and CDR2: SGHKS, YYEKEE (reference sequence). This clone came up a few times.

Sequenced: peripheral blood. This chain joins TRBV5-5 and TRBJ2-3; TRBD2 is a possible D gene (5 bases). The origin of this receptor is a man aged 65-85 years with active or convalescent COVID-19. The CDR3 nucleotides read TGTGCCAGCAGCTCGACTAATACGCAGTATTTT. Translation gives CASSSTNTQYF.